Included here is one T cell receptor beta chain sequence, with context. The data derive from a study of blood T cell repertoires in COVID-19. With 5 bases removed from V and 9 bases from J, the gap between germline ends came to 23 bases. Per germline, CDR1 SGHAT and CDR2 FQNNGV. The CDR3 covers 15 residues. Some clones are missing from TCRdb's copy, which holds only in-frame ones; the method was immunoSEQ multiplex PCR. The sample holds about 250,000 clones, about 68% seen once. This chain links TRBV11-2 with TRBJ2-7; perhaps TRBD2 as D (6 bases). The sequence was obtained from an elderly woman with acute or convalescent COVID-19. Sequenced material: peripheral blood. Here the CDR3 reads CASSKIRASGDGQYF. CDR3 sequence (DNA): TGTGCCAGCAGCAAAATCCGGGCCTCGGGAGACGGGCAGTACTTC.